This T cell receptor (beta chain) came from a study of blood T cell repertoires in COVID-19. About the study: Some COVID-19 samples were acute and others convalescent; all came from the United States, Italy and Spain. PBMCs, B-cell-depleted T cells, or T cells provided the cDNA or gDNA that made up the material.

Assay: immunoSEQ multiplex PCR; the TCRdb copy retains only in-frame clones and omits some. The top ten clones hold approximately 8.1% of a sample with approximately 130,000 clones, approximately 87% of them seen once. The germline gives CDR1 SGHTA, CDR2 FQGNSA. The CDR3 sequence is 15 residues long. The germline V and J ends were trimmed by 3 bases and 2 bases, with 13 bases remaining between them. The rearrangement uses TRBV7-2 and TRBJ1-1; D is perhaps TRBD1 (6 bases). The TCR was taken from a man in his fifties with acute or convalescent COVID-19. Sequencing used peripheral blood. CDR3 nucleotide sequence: TGTGCCAGCAGCTTCTCCGGACAGCTCAACACTGAAGCTTTCTTT. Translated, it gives CASSFSGQLNTEAFF.